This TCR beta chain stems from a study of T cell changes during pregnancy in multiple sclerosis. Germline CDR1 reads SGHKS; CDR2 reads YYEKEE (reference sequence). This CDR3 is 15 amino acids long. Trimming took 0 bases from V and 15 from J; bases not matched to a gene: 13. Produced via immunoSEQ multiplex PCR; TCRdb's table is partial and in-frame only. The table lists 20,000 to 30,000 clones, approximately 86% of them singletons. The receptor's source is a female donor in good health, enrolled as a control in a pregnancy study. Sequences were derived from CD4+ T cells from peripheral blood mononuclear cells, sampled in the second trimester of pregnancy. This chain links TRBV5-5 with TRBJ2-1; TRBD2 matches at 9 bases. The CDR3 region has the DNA TGTGCCAGCAGCTTGGCTCTGGGCGGCGGGAGGGAACCGTTCTTC. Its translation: CASSLALGGGREPFF.